This T cell receptor (beta chain) was captured by sequencing in a study of blood T cell repertoires in COVID-19. Overall study context: From the United States, Italy and Spain came samples of acute and convalescent COVID-19. PBMCs, B-cell-depleted T cells, or T cells provided the cDNA or gDNA that made up the material.

Authors' data handling: Amplification of reference gene primers provided the estimated nucleated cell counts. The protocol was immunoSEQ multiplex PCR, while the TCRdb copy is restricted to in-frame clones and leaves out a portion. V and J calls and clone size come straight from that table; D and trimming were deduced from the DNA. The sample lists 55,000 to 70,000 clones, about 91% occurring once. The CDR3 loop spans 15 amino acids. The germline V gene encodes CDR1 SGDLS and CDR2 YYNGEE. V lost 3 bases to trimming and J lost 1 base; unmatched junction nucleotides: 7. V gene TRBV9 combines with J gene TRBJ2-7; 7 nucleotides agree with TRBD1. The sequence was collected from a man aged 60 to 75 with acute or convalescent COVID-19. The specimen was peripheral blood. The CDR3 spells CASSESTGASYEQYF. The CDR3 nucleotides read TGTGCCAGCAGCGAATCTACAGGGGCGTCCTACGAGCAGTACTTC.